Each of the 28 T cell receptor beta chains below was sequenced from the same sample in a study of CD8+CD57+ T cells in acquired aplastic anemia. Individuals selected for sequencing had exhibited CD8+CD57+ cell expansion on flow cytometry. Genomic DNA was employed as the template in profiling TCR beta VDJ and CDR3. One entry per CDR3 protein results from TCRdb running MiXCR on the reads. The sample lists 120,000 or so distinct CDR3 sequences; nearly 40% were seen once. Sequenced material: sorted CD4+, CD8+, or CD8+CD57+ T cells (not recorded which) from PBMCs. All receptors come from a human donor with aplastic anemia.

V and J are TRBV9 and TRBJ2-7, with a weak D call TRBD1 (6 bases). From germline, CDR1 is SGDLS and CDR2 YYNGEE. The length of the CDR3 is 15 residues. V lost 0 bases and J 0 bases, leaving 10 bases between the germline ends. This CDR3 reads CASSVGGQNSYEQYF. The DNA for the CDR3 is TGTGCCAGCAGCGTAGGAGGACAGAACTCCTACGAGCAGTACTTC.

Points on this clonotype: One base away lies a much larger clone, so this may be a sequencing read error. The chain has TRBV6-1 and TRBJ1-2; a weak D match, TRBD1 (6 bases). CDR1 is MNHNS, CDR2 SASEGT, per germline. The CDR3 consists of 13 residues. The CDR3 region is CATVGTNFYDYTF. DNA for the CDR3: TGTGCCACTGTCGGGACAAATTTCTATGACTACACCTTC.

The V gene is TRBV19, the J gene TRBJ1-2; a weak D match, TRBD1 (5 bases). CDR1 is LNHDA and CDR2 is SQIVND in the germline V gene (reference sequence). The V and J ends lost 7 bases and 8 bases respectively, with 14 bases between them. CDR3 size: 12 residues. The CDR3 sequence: CASISGAGGYTF. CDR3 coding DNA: TGTGCCAGTATCTCCGGGGCAGGGGGCTACACCTTC.

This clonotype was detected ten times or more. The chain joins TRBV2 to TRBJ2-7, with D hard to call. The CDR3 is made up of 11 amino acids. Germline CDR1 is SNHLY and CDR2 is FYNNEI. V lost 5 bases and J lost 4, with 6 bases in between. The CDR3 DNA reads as TGTGCCAGCAGTAAGGGTTACGAGCAGTACGTC. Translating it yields CASSKGYEQYV.

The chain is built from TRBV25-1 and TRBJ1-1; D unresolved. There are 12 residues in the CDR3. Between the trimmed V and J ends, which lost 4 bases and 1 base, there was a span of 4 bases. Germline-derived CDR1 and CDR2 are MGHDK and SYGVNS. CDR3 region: CASSVQNTEAFF. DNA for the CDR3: TGTGCCAGCAGTGTCCAGAACACTGAAGCTTTCTTT.

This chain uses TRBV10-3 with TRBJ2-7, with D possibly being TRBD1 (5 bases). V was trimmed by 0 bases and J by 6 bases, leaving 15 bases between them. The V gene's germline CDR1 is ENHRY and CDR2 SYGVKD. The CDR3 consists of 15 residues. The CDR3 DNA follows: TGTGCCATCAGTGAGTCGATACTTGGGGCCAGCGAGCAGTACTTC. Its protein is CAISESILGASEQYF.

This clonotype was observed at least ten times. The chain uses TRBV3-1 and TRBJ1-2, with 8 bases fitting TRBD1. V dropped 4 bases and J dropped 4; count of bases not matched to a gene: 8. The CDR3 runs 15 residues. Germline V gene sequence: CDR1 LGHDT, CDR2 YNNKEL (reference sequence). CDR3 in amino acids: CASSLGQEVSYGYTF. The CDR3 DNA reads TGTGCCAGCAGCCTGGGACAGGAGGTTTCCTATGGCTACACCTTC.

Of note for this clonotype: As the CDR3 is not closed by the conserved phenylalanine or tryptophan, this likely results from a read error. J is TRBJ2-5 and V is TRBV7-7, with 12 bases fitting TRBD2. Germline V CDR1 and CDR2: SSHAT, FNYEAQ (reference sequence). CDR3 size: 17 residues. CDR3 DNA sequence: TGTGCTAGCAGCCCGATGTTGGCTAGCGGGGGGGTAGAGACCCAGTACATC. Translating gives CASSPMLASGGVETQYI.

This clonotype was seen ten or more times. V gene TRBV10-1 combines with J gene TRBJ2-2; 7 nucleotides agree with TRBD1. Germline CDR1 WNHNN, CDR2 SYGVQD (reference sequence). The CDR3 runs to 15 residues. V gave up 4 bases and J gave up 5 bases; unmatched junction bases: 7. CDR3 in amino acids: CASSALDRVTGELFF. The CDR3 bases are TGCGCCAGCAGTGCTCTAGACAGGGTGACCGGGGAGCTGTTTTTT.

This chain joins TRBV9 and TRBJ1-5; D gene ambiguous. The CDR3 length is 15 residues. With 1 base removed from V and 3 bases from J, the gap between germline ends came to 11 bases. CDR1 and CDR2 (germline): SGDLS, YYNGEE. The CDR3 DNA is TGTGCCAGCAGCGTATCCGGGTCGTACAATCAGCCCCAGCATTTT. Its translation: CASSVSGSYNQPQHF.

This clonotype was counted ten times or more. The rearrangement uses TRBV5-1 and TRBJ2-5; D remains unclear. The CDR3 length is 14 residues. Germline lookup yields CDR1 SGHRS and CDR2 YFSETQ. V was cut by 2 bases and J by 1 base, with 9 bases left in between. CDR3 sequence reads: CASSFLGIQETQYF. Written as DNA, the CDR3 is TGCGCCAGCAGCTTCTTGGGGATCCAAGAGACCCAGTACTTC.

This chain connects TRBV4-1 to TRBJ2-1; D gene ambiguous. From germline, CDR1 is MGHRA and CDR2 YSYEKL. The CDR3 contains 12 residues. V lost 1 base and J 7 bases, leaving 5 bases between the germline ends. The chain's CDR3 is CASSQAQNEQFF. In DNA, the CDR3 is TGCGCCAGCAGCCAAGCTCAAAATGAGCAGTTCTTC.

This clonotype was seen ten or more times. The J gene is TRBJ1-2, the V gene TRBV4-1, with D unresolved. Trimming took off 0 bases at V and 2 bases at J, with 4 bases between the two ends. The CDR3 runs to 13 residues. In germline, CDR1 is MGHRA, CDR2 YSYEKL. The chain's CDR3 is CASSQDRNYGYTF. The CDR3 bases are TGCGCCAGCAGCCAAGACAGAAACTATGGCTACACCTTC.

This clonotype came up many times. CDR3 sequence (DNA): TGTGCCAGCAGCTTGGCAGGCAGATCCTACGAGCAGTACGTC. This encodes CASSLAGRSYEQYV. This chain connects TRBV5-5 to TRBJ2-7; no reliable D call. This CDR3 has 14 residues. V was clipped by 0 bases and J by 1 base, with 8 bases between them. CDR1 is SGHKS, CDR2 YYEKEE, per germline (reference sequence).

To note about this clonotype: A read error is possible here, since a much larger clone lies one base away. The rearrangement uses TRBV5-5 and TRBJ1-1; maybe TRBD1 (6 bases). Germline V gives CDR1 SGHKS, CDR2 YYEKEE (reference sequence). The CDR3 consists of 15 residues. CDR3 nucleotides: TGTGCCAGCAGCCTAAAGGGGGATTGGAACGCTGAAGCTTTCTTT. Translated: CASSLKGDWNAEAFF. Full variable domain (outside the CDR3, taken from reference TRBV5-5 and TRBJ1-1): DAGVTQSPTHLIKTRGQQVTLRCSPISGHKSVSWYQQVLGQGPQFIFQYYEKEERGRGNFPDRFSARQFPNYSSELNVNALLLGDSALYLCASSLKGDWNAEAFFGQGTRLTVV.

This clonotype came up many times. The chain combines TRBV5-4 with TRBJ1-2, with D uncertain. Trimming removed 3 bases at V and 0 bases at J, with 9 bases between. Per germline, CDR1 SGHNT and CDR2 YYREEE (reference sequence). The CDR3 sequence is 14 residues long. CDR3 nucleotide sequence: TGTGCCAGCAGCTACCACGGTACTAACTATGGCTACACCTTC. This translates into CASSYHGTNYGYTF.

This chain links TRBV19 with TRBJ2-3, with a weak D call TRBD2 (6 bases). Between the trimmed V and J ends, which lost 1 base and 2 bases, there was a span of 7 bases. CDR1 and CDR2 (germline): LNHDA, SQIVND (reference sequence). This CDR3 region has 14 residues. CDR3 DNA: TGTGCCAGTAGTATAGGCGGGGACACAGATACGCAGTATTTT. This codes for CASSIGGDTDTQYF.

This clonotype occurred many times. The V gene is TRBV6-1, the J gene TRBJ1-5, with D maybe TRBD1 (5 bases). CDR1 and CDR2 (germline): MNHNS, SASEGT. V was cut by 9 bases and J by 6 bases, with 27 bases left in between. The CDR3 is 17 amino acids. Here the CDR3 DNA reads TGTGCCAGGGGGGGAGAGCGGTACAAGACGGGCTGTCAGCCCCAGCATTTT. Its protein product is CARGGERYKTGCQPQHF.

The DNA for the CDR3 is TGTGCCAGCTCACCCTACAGGGAGAGCACAGATACGCAGTATTTT. It is translated as CASSPYRESTDTQYF. The V and J genes are TRBV18 and TRBJ2-3, with TRBD1 as a possible D gene (6 bases). V was pared by 3 bases and J by 0 bases, with 10 bases between. Germline V gene sequence: CDR1 KGHSH, CDR2 LQKENI. The length of the CDR3 is 15 residues.

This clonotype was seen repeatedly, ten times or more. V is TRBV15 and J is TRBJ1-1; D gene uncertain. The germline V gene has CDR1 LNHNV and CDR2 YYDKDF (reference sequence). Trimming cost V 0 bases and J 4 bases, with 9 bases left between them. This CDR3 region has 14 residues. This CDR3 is CATSREGWSTEAFF. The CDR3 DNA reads TGTGCCACCAGCAGAGAGGGATGGAGCACTGAAGCTTTCTTT.

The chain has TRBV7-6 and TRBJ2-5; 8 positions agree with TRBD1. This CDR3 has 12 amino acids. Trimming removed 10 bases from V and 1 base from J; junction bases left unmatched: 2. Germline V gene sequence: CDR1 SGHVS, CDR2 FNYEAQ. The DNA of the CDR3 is TGTGCCAACAGGGGGACCCAAGAGACCCAGTACTTC. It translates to CANRGTQETQYF.

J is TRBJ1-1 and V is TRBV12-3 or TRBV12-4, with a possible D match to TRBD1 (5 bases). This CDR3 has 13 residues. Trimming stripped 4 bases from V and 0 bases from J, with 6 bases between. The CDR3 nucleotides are TGTGCCAGCAGTTCCAGGGTGAACACTGAAGCTTTCTTT. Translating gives CASSSRVNTEAFF.

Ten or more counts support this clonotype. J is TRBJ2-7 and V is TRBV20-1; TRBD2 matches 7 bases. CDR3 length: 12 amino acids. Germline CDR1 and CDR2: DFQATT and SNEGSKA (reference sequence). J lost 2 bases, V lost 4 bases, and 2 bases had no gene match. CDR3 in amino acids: CSATGTTYEQYF. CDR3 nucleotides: TGCAGTGCTACAGGGACTACCTACGAGCAGTACTTC.

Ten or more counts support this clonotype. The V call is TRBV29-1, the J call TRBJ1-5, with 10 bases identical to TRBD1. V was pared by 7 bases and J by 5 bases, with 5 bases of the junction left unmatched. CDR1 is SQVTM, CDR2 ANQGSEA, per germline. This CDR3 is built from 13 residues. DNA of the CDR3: TGCAGCGCCGGGACAGGGGAGGATCAGCCCCAGCATTTT. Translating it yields CSAGTGEDQPQHF.

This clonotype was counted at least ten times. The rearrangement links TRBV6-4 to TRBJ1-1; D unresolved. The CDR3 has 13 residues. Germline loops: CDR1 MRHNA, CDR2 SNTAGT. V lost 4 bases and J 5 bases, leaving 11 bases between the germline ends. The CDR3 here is CASSAKRGTEAFF. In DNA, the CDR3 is TGTGCCAGCAGTGCGAAGAGAGGGACTGAAGCTTTCTTT.

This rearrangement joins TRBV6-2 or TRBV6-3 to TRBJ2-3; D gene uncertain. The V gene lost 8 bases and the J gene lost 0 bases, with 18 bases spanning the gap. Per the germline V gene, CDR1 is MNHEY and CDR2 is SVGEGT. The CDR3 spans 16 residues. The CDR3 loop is CASCKVAALSTDTQYF. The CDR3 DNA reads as TGTGCCAGCTGCAAGGTGGCGGCGTTGAGCACAGATACGCAGTATTTT.

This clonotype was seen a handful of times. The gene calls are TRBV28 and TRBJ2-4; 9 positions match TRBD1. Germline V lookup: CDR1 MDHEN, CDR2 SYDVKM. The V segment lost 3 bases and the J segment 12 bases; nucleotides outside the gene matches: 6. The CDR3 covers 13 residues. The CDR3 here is CASSLTGGGTQYF. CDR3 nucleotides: TGTGCCAGCAGTTTGACAGGGGGGGGAACTCAGTACTTC.

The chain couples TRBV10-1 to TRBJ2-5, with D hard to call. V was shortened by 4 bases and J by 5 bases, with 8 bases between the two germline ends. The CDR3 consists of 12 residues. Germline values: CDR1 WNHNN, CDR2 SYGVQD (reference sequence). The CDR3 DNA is TGCGCCAGCAGTGGAGCTGAGGAGACCCAGTACTTC. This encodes CASSGAEETQYF.